This T cell receptor beta chain was sequenced for a study of T cells in Graves' hyperthyroidism and ophthalmopathy. Study findings and constraints: Ophthalmopathy and stable hyperthyroidism were told apart by a 13 V-J model. Most thyroid clonotypes with frequency above 0.001 were detected in blood.

Using RNA transcripts as the source, TCR beta CDR3 regions were amplified. First-round RT-PCR with HTBI primers amplified the TCR CDR3 region. TCRdb independently ran MiXCR on the multiplex PCR reads; one entry per CDR3 protein. The sample holds about 460,000 distinct CDR3 sequences, roughly 23% seen once. Notes on this clonotype: What it binds is unknown.

This CDR3 is 15 amino acids long. From germline, CDR1 is SGHRS and CDR2 YFSETQ. V was pared by 4 bases and J by 0 bases, with 6 bases of the junction left unmatched. The sequencing input was blood. The clonotype comes from a woman in her 70s with Graves' ophthalmopathy. The chain employs TRBV5-1 and TRBJ2-7; 8 bases line up with TRBD1. The CDR3 here is CASSPRTGRSYEQYF. Written as DNA, the CDR3 is TGCGCCAGCAGCCCCCGGACAGGGCGCTCCTACGAGCAGTACTTC.